Following are 22 T cell receptor beta chains from one sample sequenced in a study of response to subunit inactivated influenza vaccine. In TCRdb, the RT-PCR reads were re-called with MiXCR into one record per CDR3 protein. The table records over 650,000 distinct CDR3 sequences, less than 20% of them present only once. Here the sequenced sample was PBMCs from blood, taken approximately 5 days after vaccination. The receptor set was obtained from a man aged 45 to 65 who received an inactivated influenza vaccine.

The DNA of the CDR3 is TGCAGTGCTAGAGCCAGACTAGCGGGGACCTACGAGCAGTACTTC. Its protein product is CSARARLAGTYEQYF. The chain joins TRBV20-1 to TRBJ2-7, with TRBD2 identical over 11 bases. The length of the CDR3 is 15 residues. Germline values: CDR1 DFQATT, CDR2 SNEGSKA (reference sequence). J lost 2 bases, V lost 1 base, and 4 bases had no gene match.

This clonotype has just a few counts. This chain uses TRBV18 with TRBJ2-3, with unresolved D. Trimming took 2 bases from V and 2 from J, leaving 8 bases between them. There are 14 residues in the CDR3. Per germline, CDR1 KGHSH and CDR2 LQKENI. CDR3 protein: CASSPMGSTDTQYF. CDR3 DNA: TGTGCCAGCTCACCAATGGGTTCCACAGATACGCAGTATTTT.

This clonotype was picked up a small number of times. The chain is built from TRBV7-9 and TRBJ2-3, with TRBD1 matching 7 bases. Germline V CDR1 and CDR2: SEHNR, FQNEAQ (reference sequence). The CDR3 is made up of 14 amino acids. Trimming removed 3 bases from V and 4 bases from J; junction bases left unmatched: 4. The CDR3: CASSLGTESDTQYF. The CDR3 coding sequence is TGTGCCAGCAGCTTGGGGACAGAGTCAGATACGCAGTATTTT.

The chain joins TRBV29-1 to TRBJ1-4; D uncertain. Germline values: CDR1 SQVTM, CDR2 ANQGSEA. CDR3 size: 13 residues. The V and J ends lost 3 bases and 8 bases respectively, with 13 bases between them. CDR3 protein: CSVDPGGGEKLFF. CDR3 in DNA: TGCAGCGTTGACCCGGGAGGTGGAGAAAAACTGTTTTTT.

There are a few counts of this clonotype. The V and J genes are TRBV4-2 and TRBJ1-2, with D perhaps matching TRBD1 (6 bases). Trimming pared 3 bases from V and 2 bases from J, leaving 22 bases between. The CDR3 has 18 amino acids. Germline assignment: CDR1 LGHNA and CDR2 YNFKEQ. CDR3 sequence reads: CASSHKRTERKLNYGYTF. The CDR3 nucleotides are TGTGCCAGCAGCCATAAAAGGACAGAACGCAAGTTAAACTATGGCTACACCTTC.

This clonotype was counted between two and nine times. The chain carries TRBV5-1 and TRBJ2-2; D is tentatively TRBD1 or TRBD2 (5 bases each). The CDR3 length is 14 residues. Per the germline V gene, CDR1 is SGHRS and CDR2 is YFSETQ. The V gene lost 3 bases and the J gene lost 3 bases, with 9 bases spanning the gap. DNA of the CDR3: TGCGCCAGCAGCTCGGGACCGTACACCGGGGAGCTGTTTTTT. Translating it yields CASSSGPYTGELFF.

The V gene is TRBV20-1, the J gene TRBJ2-3; D might be TRBD1 (5 bases). This CDR3 is 12 amino acids long. The germline CDR1 and CDR2 sequences are DFQATT and SNEGSKA (reference sequence). V dropped 6 bases and J dropped 4 bases, with 11 bases sitting between them. The CDR3 protein is CSADSGADTQYF. The CDR3 nucleotides are TGCAGTGCCGACAGTGGAGCAGATACGCAGTATTTT.

The rearrangement links TRBV6-2 or TRBV6-3 to TRBJ2-7, with TRBD1 as a possible D gene (5 bases). Per the germline V gene, CDR1 is MNHEY and CDR2 is SVGEGT. This CDR3 comprises 16 residues. V lost 4 bases and J lost 0, with 16 bases in between. CDR3 DNA sequence: TGTGCCAGCAGTTTTTCAGGGTGGCGGAGCTCCTACGAGCAGTACTTC. Translated, it gives CASSFSGWRSSYEQYF.

V gene TRBV11-2 combines with J gene TRBJ1-4; the D gene is possibly TRBD1 (6 bases). The germline gives CDR1 SGHAT, CDR2 FQNNGV. Trimming removed 4 bases from V and 8 bases from J, with 14 bases in between. CDR3 size: 14 residues. Written as DNA, the CDR3 is TGTGCCAGCAGCTCTCGACAGGTTCGCGAAAAACTGTTTTTT. Residues: CASSSRQVREKLFF.

In this sample, this clonotype turned up a few times. This rearrangement joins TRBV5-1 to TRBJ1-1, with 8 bases matching TRBD1. Unmatched junction bases numbered 14, after V lost 7 bases and J lost 0 bases. The CDR3 has 17 residues. In germline, CDR1 is SGHRS, CDR2 YFSETQ. CDR3 region: CASHPDRDGLMNTEAFF. The CDR3 DNA reads as TGCGCCAGCCATCCGGACAGGGACGGGTTGATGAACACTGAAGCTTTCTTT.

This clonotype was seen only a few times. V usage is TRBV6-1 and J usage is TRBJ1-2; 7 bases map to TRBD1. The CDR3 loop spans 14 amino acids. The germline CDR1 and CDR2 sequences are MNHNS and SASEGT. Trimming at V came to 6 bases and at J to 8 bases, leaving 12 bases not matched to a gene. CDR3 region: CASRGGTDVGGYTF. CDR3 nucleotides: TGTGCCAGCAGAGGCGGGACAGACGTGGGAGGCTACACCTTC.

The chain is built from TRBV20-1 and TRBJ2-7; D gene uncertain. The length of the CDR3 is 16 residues. From germline, CDR1 is DFQATT and CDR2 SNEGSKA (reference sequence). The germline V and J ends were trimmed by 3 bases and 0 bases, with 18 bases remaining between them. The CDR3 nucleotides are TGCAGTGCTAGCCTCTTTCTGTCAGCAGCCTCCTACGAGCAGTACTTC. Translation gives CSASLFLSAASYEQYF.

This clonotype was seen only a few times. The chain couples TRBV25-1 to TRBJ2-1; 7 nucleotides align to TRBD1. The CDR3 is 14 amino acids. Losses at the gene ends were 4 bases for V and 7 bases for J; bases not matched to a gene: 7. Germline values: CDR1 MGHDK, CDR2 SYGVNS. The CDR3 DNA sequence: TGTGCCAGCAGTGCAACCGGGACAGCTAATGAGCAGTTCTTC. It specifies CASSATGTANEQFF.

Only a few counts were recorded for this clonotype. The chain combines TRBV28 with TRBJ2-5; TRBD1 might be the D (5 bases). Trimming took 7 bases from V and 0 from J, leaving 12 bases between them. Germline CDR1 and CDR2: MDHEN and SYDVKM. The CDR3 length is 14 residues. The CDR3 protein is CASNPQGNQETQYF. The CDR3 nucleotides are TGTGCCAGCAATCCCCAGGGTAACCAAGAGACCCAGTACTTC.

V gene TRBV14 combines with J gene TRBJ2-3, with D perhaps TRBD1 (6 bases). CDR1 SGHDN and CDR2 FVKESK come from the germline V gene. The CDR3 loop spans 15 amino acids. Trimming took 1 base from V and 4 from J, leaving 12 bases between them. CDR3 sequence: CASSQVAGVADTQYF. CDR3 in DNA: TGTGCCAGCAGCCAAGTAGCAGGGGTGGCAGATACGCAGTATTTT.

This clonotype showed up just a few times. The rearrangement joins TRBV24-1 to TRBJ1-5, with TRBD1 identical over 10 bases. Unmatched junction bases numbered 6, after V lost 5 bases and J lost 3 bases. The germline gives CDR1 KGHDR, CDR2 SFDVKD. The CDR3 runs 16 residues. DNA for the CDR3: TGTGCCACCAGTGGGCGGGACAGGGGTTTCAATCAGCCCCAGCATTTT. Its protein is CATSGRDRGFNQPQHF.

This clonotype was counted between two and nine times. This chain joins TRBV4-3 and TRBJ2-1, with TRBD1 matching 10 bases. Per germline, CDR1 LGHNA and CDR2 YSLEER. The junction had 5 bases not matched to a gene; V was cut back by 3 bases and J by 3 bases. This CDR3 is 16 amino acids long. CDR3 sequence: CASSHYRDRGYNEQFF. In nucleotides, the CDR3 is TGCGCCAGCAGCCATTACCGGGACAGGGGCTACAATGAGCAGTTCTTC.

This rearrangement joins TRBV6-4 to TRBJ1-6; 7 bases agree with TRBD1. This CDR3 has 13 amino acids. Unmatched junction bases numbered 4, after V lost 5 bases and J lost 9 bases. CDR1 is MRHNA and CDR2 is SNTAGT in the germline V gene. CDR3 in amino acids: CASSLDRTSPLHF. As DNA, the CDR3 is TGTGCCAGCAGTCTGGACAGGACTTCACCCCTCCACTTT.

This clonotype came up many times. V usage is TRBV29-1 and J usage is TRBJ2-5; 7 nucleotides line up with TRBD1. The V gene's germline CDR1 is SQVTM and CDR2 ANQGSEA. This CDR3 has 13 residues. V gave up 4 bases and J gave up 1 base; unmatched junction bases: 3. The CDR3 nucleotides read TGCAGCGTTGCGGGACAGAGCCAAGAGACCCAGTACTTC. Encoded protein: CSVAGQSQETQYF.

J is TRBJ2-1 and V is TRBV5-8, with 14 bases that match TRBD2. The CDR3 loop spans 16 amino acids. Trimming removed 2 bases from V and 3 bases from J; junction bases left unmatched: 1. The germline V gene has CDR1 SGHTS and CDR2 YDEGEE. CDR3 protein: CASSFGTSGGYNEQFF. Here the CDR3 DNA reads TGTGCCAGCAGCTTCGGGACTAGCGGGGGCTACAATGAGCAGTTCTTC.

The rearrangement joins TRBV24-1 to TRBJ2-2; D perhaps matches TRBD1 (5 bases). CDR1 is KGHDR and CDR2 is SFDVKD in the germline V gene. Trimming left V 4 bases short and J 5 bases short, with 13 bases between. The CDR3 is 15 amino acids. The DNA for the CDR3 is TGTGCCACCAGTGACCAGGGATCGGTAACCGGGGAGCTGTTTTTT. It specifies CATSDQGSVTGELFF.

This clonotype was detected only a few times. This sequence joins TRBV7-9 and TRBJ1-1; D unclear. Germline CDR1 SEHNR, CDR2 FQNEAQ (reference sequence). V lost 6 bases to trimming and J lost 0 bases, with 11 bases between them. The CDR3 runs 14 residues. The CDR3 sequence: CASRGDGMNTEAFF. The CDR3 coding sequence is TGTGCCAGCAGAGGTGATGGGATGAACACTGAAGCTTTCTTT.